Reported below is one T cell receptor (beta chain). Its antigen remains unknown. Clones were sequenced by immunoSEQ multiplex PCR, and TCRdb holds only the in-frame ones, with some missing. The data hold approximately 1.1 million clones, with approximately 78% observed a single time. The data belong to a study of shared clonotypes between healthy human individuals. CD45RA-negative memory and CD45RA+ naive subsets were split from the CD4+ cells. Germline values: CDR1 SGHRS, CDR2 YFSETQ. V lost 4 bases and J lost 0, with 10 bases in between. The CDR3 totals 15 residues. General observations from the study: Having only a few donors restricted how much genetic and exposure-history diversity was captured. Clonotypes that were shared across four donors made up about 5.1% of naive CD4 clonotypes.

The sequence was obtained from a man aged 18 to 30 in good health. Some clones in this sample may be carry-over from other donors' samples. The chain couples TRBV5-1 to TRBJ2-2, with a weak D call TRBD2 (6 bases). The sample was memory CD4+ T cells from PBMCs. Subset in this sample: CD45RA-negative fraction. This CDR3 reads CASSPGLTNTGELFF. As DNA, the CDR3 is TGCGCCAGCAGCCCGGGACTGACGAACACCGGGGAGCTGTTTTTT.